Following are 26 T cell receptor beta chains from one sample sequenced in a study of T cell responses to AZD1222 COVID-19 vaccine. Using immunoSEQ multiplex PCR, the repertoire was profiled, and TCRdb retains in-frame clones only, with some absent. The sample has some 150,000 clones; approximately 90% are singletons. The sequences come from peripheral blood, collected 28 days after the second AZD1222 dose. The receptors stem from an adult who received the AZD1222 COVID-19 vaccine.

The V call is TRBV30, the J call TRBJ1-5, with 10 positions matching TRBD1. The CDR3 is made up of 15 amino acids. V gave up 2 bases and J gave up 3 bases; unmatched junction bases: 4. Per germline, CDR1 GTSNPN and CDR2 SVGIG (reference sequence). This CDR3 is CAWSSGTGANQPQHF. The CDR3 bases are TGTGCCTGGAGTTCTGGGACAGGGGCCAATCAGCCCCAGCATTTT. Drawing the rest from reference TRBV30 and TRBJ1-5, the complete variable domain is SQTIHQWPATLVQPVGSPLSLECTVEGTSNPNLYWYRQAAGRGLQLLFYSVGIGQISSEVPQNLSASRPQDRQFILSSKKLLLSDSGFYLCAWSSGTGANQPQHFGDGTRLSIL.

This clone was seen a single time. V and J are TRBV18 and TRBJ2-7; the D gene is possibly TRBD1 (6 bases). The CDR3 is made up of 14 amino acids. Trimming took off 0 bases at V and 4 bases at J, with 10 bases between the two ends. The germline V gene encodes CDR1 KGHSH and CDR2 LQKENI. The CDR3 bases are TGTGCCAGCTCACCACCGAACAGGGAGTACGAGCAGTACTTC. Translating it yields CASSPPNREYEQYF.

This clone showed up just a few times. This rearrangement joins TRBV6-2 or TRBV6-3 to TRBJ2-7, with TRBD2 matching over 9 bases. CDR1 and CDR2 from the germline V gene are MNHEY and SVGEGT. CDR3 length: 15 amino acids. Unmatched junction bases numbered 9, after V lost 6 bases and J lost 3 bases. CDR3 sequence: CASSITGTSSYEQYF. As DNA, the CDR3 is TGTGCCAGCAGCATAACCGGGACTAGCAGCTACGAGCAGTACTTC.

This sequence joins TRBV5-4 and TRBJ1-1, with no clear D. The V and J ends lost 4 bases and 0 bases respectively, with 10 bases between them. Germline CDR1 SGHNT, CDR2 YYREEE (reference sequence). The CDR3 totals 14 residues. The CDR3 bases are TGTGCCAGCAGCATACAAAGGCTGAACACTGAAGCTTTCTTT. This translates into CASSIQRLNTEAFF.

The chain is built from TRBV12-5 and TRBJ2-5; 12 nucleotides align to TRBD2. This CDR3 region has 15 residues. V was pared by 5 bases and J by 5 bases, with 6 bases of the junction left unmatched. CDR1 is LGHNT and CDR2 is FRNRAP in the germline V gene. The CDR3 sequence is CASGILAGGEETQYF. The DNA for the CDR3 is TGTGCTAGTGGTATACTAGCGGGAGGTGAGGAGACCCAGTACTTC.

This chain joins TRBV28 and TRBJ2-7; D is unclear. The CDR3 is made up of 16 amino acids. The V gene's germline CDR1 is MDHEN and CDR2 SYDVKM. V lost 6 bases and J 2 bases, leaving 20 bases between the germline ends. DNA of the CDR3: TGTGCCAGCAGACCTTACCCGGTTGCAAATACCTACGAGCAGTACTTC. Protein sequence: CASRPYPVANTYEQYF.

CDR3 coding DNA: TGTGCCAGCATGACAGAGAACACCGGGGAGCTGTTTTTT. Protein product: CASMTENTGELFF. This chain uses TRBV28 with TRBJ2-2; D might be TRBD1 (5 bases). The CDR3 spans 13 residues. The germline CDR1 and CDR2 sequences are MDHEN and SYDVKM. The V and J ends lost 7 bases and 1 base respectively, with 7 bases between them.

V is TRBV5-4 and J is TRBJ1-2, with 7 nucleotides matching TRBD1. Germline-derived CDR1 and CDR2 are SGHNT and YYREEE (reference sequence). This CDR3 spans 14 amino acids. The trim removed 7 bases at V and 7 bases at J, leaving 13 bases unmatched. CDR3 region: CASGSTGKSGGYTF. The DNA of the CDR3 is TGTGCCAGCGGCTCGACAGGGAAATCGGGTGGCTACACCTTC. The full variable domain, with the rest looked up from reference TRBV5-4 and TRBJ1-2, is ETGVTQSPTHLIKTRGQQVTLRCSSQSGHNTVSWYQQALGQGPQFIFQYYREEENGRGNFPPRFSGLQFPNYSSELNVNALELDDSALYLCASGSTGKSGGYTFGSGTRLTVV.

The chain links TRBV19 to TRBJ2-2; 10 bases agree with TRBD2. CDR3 length equals 15 residues. The trim removed 6 bases at V and 2 bases at J, leaving 3 bases unmatched. CDR1 and CDR2 (germline): LNHDA, SQIVND (reference sequence). This CDR3 is CASSTSGINTGELFF. The DNA for the CDR3 is TGTGCCAGTAGCACTAGCGGGATAAACACCGGGGAGCTGTTTTTT.

This chain links TRBV7-8 with TRBJ2-7; weak D call: TRBD2 (5 bases). The CDR3 spans 14 residues. Per germline, CDR1 SGHVS and CDR2 FQNEAQ. Between the trimmed V and J ends, which lost 1 base and 2 bases, there was a span of 9 bases. The CDR3 loop reads CASSLGETTYEQYF. Here the CDR3 DNA reads TGTGCCAGCAGCTTAGGGGAGACAACCTACGAGCAGTACTTC. The full variable domain, in which reference TRBV7-8 and TRBJ2-7 provide the parts outside the CDR3, is GAGVSQSPRYKVAKRGQDVALRCDPISGHVSLFWYQQALGQGPEFLTYFQNEAQLDKSGLPSDRFFAERPEGSVSTLKIQRTQQEDSAVYLCASSLGETTYEQYFGPGTRLTVT.

The chain uses TRBV3-1 (or the pseudogene TRBV3-2) and TRBJ2-2; D ambiguous. Trimming pared 2 bases from V and 7 bases from J, leaving 8 bases between. This CDR3 is built from 13 residues. Germline CDR1 LGHDT, CDR2 YNNKEL (reference sequence). DNA of the CDR3: TGTGCCAGCAGCCAACGCCGCGGCGGGGAGCTGTTTTTT. Its protein is CASSQRRGGELFF.

This chain's CDR3 is CATMKGQGAVQETQYF. Here the CDR3 DNA reads TGTGCCACCATGAAAGGACAGGGGGCAGTCCAAGAGACCCAGTACTTC. The chain recombines TRBV10-3 with TRBJ2-5, with 11 bases matching TRBD1. The CDR3 is made up of 16 amino acids. Germline-derived CDR1 and CDR2 are ENHRY and SYGVKD. V was pared by 10 bases and J by 1 base, with 11 bases of the junction left unmatched.

The chain combines TRBV27 with TRBJ2-7; D not resolved. Germline V CDR1 and CDR2: MNHEY, SMNVEV (reference sequence). V was shortened by 6 bases and J by 5 bases, with 23 bases between the two germline ends. This CDR3 has 16 amino acids. In DNA form, the CDR3 reads TGTGCCAGCAGCCCAGCATCACCTTCACCTGGGAACGAGCAGTACTTC. Translating it yields CASSPASPSPGNEQYF.

V and J are TRBV20-1 and TRBJ2-7; 9 nucleotides align to TRBD2. The CDR3 runs to 15 residues. Looked up from germline, CDR1 is DFQATT and CDR2 is SNEGSKA (reference sequence). The junction had 11 bases not matched to a gene; V was cut back by 3 bases and J by 5 bases. The CDR3 spells CSASLREGGKNEQYF. The CDR3 DNA sequence: TGCAGTGCTAGTTTGCGGGAGGGCGGTAAGAACGAGCAGTACTTC.

This clone has a single count. This chain uses TRBV18 with TRBJ1-1; D might be TRBD1 (5 bases). The V gene's germline CDR1 is KGHSH and CDR2 LQKENI. The CDR3 sequence is 15 residues long. V was clipped by 4 bases and J by 2 bases, with 14 bases between them. The CDR3 region has the DNA TGTGCCAGCTCACTTACAGGTTCGACAAACACTGAAGCTTTCTTT. It codes for CASSLTGSTNTEAFF.

The chain uses TRBV9 and TRBJ1-1; 8 bases line up with TRBD1. The CDR3 consists of 14 residues. V lost 2 bases to trimming and J lost 4 bases; unmatched junction nucleotides: 4. The V gene's germline CDR1 is SGDLS and CDR2 YYNGEE. The CDR3 region is CASSVTGVSTEAFF. The CDR3 DNA follows: TGTGCCAGCAGCGTGACAGGGGTGAGCACTGAAGCTTTCTTT.

J is TRBJ1-4 and V is TRBV19; TRBD1 might be the D (5 bases). V gave up 6 bases and J gave up 0 bases, with 8 bases separating them. This CDR3 spans 14 amino acids. In germline, CDR1 is LNHDA, CDR2 SQIVND (reference sequence). CDR3 sequence reads: CASRRGSTNEKLFF. The CDR3 nucleotides read TGTGCCAGTAGGAGGGGTTCAACTAATGAAAAACTGTTTTTT. The full variable domain, with the rest looked up from reference TRBV19 and TRBJ1-4, is DGGITQSPKYLFRKEGQNVTLSCEQNLNHDAMYWYRQDPGQGLRLIYYSQIVNDFQKGDIAEGYSVSREKKESFPLTVTSAQKNPTAFYLCASRRGSTNEKLFFGSGTQLSVL.

The chain employs TRBV7-2 and TRBJ2-2, with D tentatively TRBD2 (6 bases). The CDR3 is 15 residues long. From germline, CDR1 is SGHTA and CDR2 FQGNSA. V was clipped by 1 base and J by 6 bases, with 12 bases between them. The DNA of the CDR3 is TGTGCCAGCAGCTTAGTACGGGAGAGATCCGGGGAGCTGTTTTTT. It yields the protein CASSLVRERSGELFF.

The chain combines TRBV5-1 with TRBJ2-1; unclear D gene. The CDR3 has 15 residues. V shed 4 bases and J shed 5 bases, with 16 bases lying between them. Germline values: CDR1 SGHRS, CDR2 YFSETQ. The CDR3 protein is CASSVRPDNDNEQFF. Written as DNA, the CDR3 is TGCGCCAGCAGCGTGAGGCCCGACAATGACAATGAGCAGTTCTTC.

CDR3 DNA sequence: TGTGCCAGCAGTGTTTTCCGCTACGAGCAGTACTTC. Its translation: CASSVFRYEQYF. The chain uses TRBV28 and TRBJ2-7, with D hard to call. The ends were cut back, 5 bases at V and 3 bases at J, with 8 bases in the middle. CDR1 and CDR2 from the germline V gene are MDHEN and SYDVKM. CDR3 size: 12 residues.

The rearrangement joins TRBV28 to TRBJ1-6; D gene unclear. There are 14 residues in the CDR3. Germline loops: CDR1 MDHEN, CDR2 SYDVKM. V lost 7 bases and J lost 2, with 9 bases in between. The CDR3 loop reads CASISQTYNSPLHF. The CDR3 DNA reads as TGTGCCAGCATTTCTCAGACCTATAATTCACCCCTCCACTTT.

The genes are TRBV7-2 and TRBJ1-2; D might be TRBD1 (6 bases). V lost 6 bases to trimming and J lost 4 bases, with 15 bases between them. This CDR3 has 14 residues. The germline gives CDR1 SGHTA, CDR2 FQGNSA. The CDR3: CASSPGGSSYGYTF. The CDR3 bases are TGTGCCAGCAGTCCGGGGGGCAGCAGCTATGGCTACACCTTC.

The chain recombines TRBV27 with TRBJ1-1; D is possibly TRBD1 (6 bases). This CDR3 spans 14 amino acids. V was shortened by 5 bases and J by 4 bases, with 14 bases between the two germline ends. CDR1 is MNHEY and CDR2 is SMNVEV in the germline V gene (reference sequence). The CDR3 loop reads CASSAAQGFTEAFF. CDR3 DNA sequence: TGTGCCAGCAGTGCGGCACAGGGTTTCACTGAAGCTTTCTTT.

The genes are TRBV5-1 and TRBJ2-7, with 9 bases that match TRBD2. This CDR3 comprises 18 residues. The germline V gene has CDR1 SGHRS and CDR2 YFSETQ. The trim removed 2 bases at V and 6 bases at J, leaving 18 bases unmatched. The CDR3 DNA is TGCGCCAGCAGCTTTGGTGTTCAATTACGCGGGAGGGTTGGCGAGCAGTACTTC. Its protein product is CASSFGVQLRGRVGEQYF.

V and J are TRBV4-1 and TRBJ1-4; a weak D match, TRBD1 (5 bases). Trimming stripped 1 base from V and 7 bases from J, with 13 bases between. This CDR3 has 15 amino acids. Looked up from germline, CDR1 is MGHRA and CDR2 is YSYEKL. The DNA of the CDR3 is TGCGCCAGCAGCCAAGCACGAGGGGTCGGTGAAAAACTGTTTTTT. This sequence encodes CASSQARGVGEKLFF.

The rearrangement uses TRBV5-1 and TRBJ2-5; D unresolved. The ends were cut back, 3 bases at V and 4 bases at J, with 7 bases in the middle. The germline V gene encodes CDR1 SGHRS and CDR2 YFSETQ. The CDR3 extends over 12 amino acids. Here the CDR3 reads CASSSSPETQYF. The CDR3 nucleotides are TGCGCCAGCAGCTCATCCCCAGAGACCCAGTACTTC.